This TCR beta chain was found in a study of blood T cells in healthy people across ages (dated by TCRdb to about 2015). About the study as a whole: Template switching captured roughly one uniquely barcoded TCR beta cDNA molecule per two T cells in model experiments. Using deep sequencing normalized with unique cDNA molecular identifiers, the study measured how TCR beta repertoire diversity changes with age. Four age groups were formed from the donors: young (average approximately 16 years), middle-aged (around 41), aged (around 68) and long-lived (about 80). To avoid experimental bias, donors of different ages were randomly spread across the sequencing lanes. For two donors (one aged 18 to 30 and one aged 80 or older), the study analyzed two additional independent replicas of 1 million unique cDNA reads from the same blood draw.

What the work shows at the level of the full study, not this receptor alone: As age increased, observed TCR beta diversity per million T cells dropped in a roughly linear way, and a significant reduction was already evident by age roughly 36. Estimates of total diversity from one million sequenced T cells were regarded as lower bounds and underestimates. Compared with the aged group, the long-lived group had more naive CD4+ T cells, fewer expanded clones and increased TCR diversity, a pattern suggesting age selection. Because profiling used bulk unsorted PBMCs, naive and antigen-experienced compartments could not be compared conclusively. The percentage of naive T cells measured by flow cytometry correlated strongly with observed TCR beta diversity. The CMV infection status of donors was not known, potentially confounding age-related changes in expanded clonotypes.

The protocol used for the library was 5' RACE. The sequencing machine was an Illumina HiSeq 2500. A second roughly 6 to 12 cycle PCR used a sample-barcoded 5' primer and a J-beta primer mix. A template-switch 5' adaptor carrying 12 random nucleotides introduced a unique molecular identifier onto each TCR beta cDNA molecule. Each sample yielded at least 2.5 million CDR3-containing paired-end reads. First-strand cDNA was synthesized from all RNA with the Mint cDNA synthesis kit, primed by a TRBC-specific oligonucleotide. All cDNA was treated with uracil-DNA glycosylase and then went through a first 18-cycle PCR with the universal primers M1SS and BC2_uni_R. Turning to the authors' computational methods: For normalization, 1 million high-quality reads were randomly selected from each sample, with every read carrying a distinct molecular identifier. Reads sharing molecular identifiers were discarded rather than binned into consensus sequences. MiTCR, with a Q25 quality threshold and the strictest error-elimination algorithm, was used for CDR3 identification, clonotype clustering and error correction. A nonparametric unseen species model with Euler transformation was used to estimate a lower bound on total TCR beta diversity. TCRdb's own reprocessing of the public reads used fastp at Q25 and MiXCR and kept productive beta chains. Rows with a matching CDR3 protein are joined into one entry that keeps the most common DNA and genes. The V and J calls and clone size come from TCRdb's table, not from the authors' own analysis. Counted in this sample were more than 800,000 distinct CDR3 sequences; around 45% of them appeared once. Jointly, the top ten make up approximately 20% of the sample.

The roughly 39 donors, aged about 6 to 90 years, were systemically healthy Caucasian individuals from Russia. Each donor gave roughly 9.5 milliliters of peripheral blood, collected into EDTA-treated Vacutainer tubes. Ficoll-Paque density-gradient centrifugation was used to isolate PBMCs, with at least 7 million per sample. Trizol reagent was used to extract total RNA from the PBMCs, yielding at least 5 micrograms per sample. For every donor, flow cytometry on a PBMC aliquot measured the percentage of naive CD45RAhigh/CD27high T cells. This clonotype was seen more than once but under ten times. Its antigen is not yet known. Within one base of it there is no much larger clone, and no base qualities were kept. The CDR3, cysteine through phenylalanine, is 14 amino acids long. Of the read, only the CDR3 DNA is kept; its 42 bases are in frame from base 1. The germline V gene (reference sequence) gives CDR1 as DFQATT and CDR2 as SNEGSKA. V and J lose 6 bases and 2 bases, and a span of 17 bases separates them.

The sequence derives from a woman in her sixties or seventies in good health. The chain was built from TRBV20-1 and TRBJ2-7; the D gene may be TRBD1 or TRBD2, since each aligns over 7 bases. The sample consisted of blood. The CDR3 reads as follows: CSAGGTAFPYEQYF. The sequence in DNA is TGCAGTGCGGGAGGGACAGCTTTTCCCTACGAGCAGTACTTC.